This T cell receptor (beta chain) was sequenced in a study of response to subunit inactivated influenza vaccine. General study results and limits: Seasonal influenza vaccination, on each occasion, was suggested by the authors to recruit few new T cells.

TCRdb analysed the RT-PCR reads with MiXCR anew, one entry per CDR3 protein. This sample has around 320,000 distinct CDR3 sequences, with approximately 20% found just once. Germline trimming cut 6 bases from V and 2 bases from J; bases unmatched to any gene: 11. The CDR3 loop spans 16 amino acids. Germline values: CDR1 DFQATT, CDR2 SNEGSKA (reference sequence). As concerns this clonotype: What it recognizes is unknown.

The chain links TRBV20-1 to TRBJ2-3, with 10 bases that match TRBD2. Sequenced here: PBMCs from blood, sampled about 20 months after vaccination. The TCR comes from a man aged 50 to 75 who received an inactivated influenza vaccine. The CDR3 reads CSANAASGSPTDTQYF. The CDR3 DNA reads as TGCAGTGCAAATGCTGCTAGCGGGAGCCCCACAGATACGCAGTATTTT.